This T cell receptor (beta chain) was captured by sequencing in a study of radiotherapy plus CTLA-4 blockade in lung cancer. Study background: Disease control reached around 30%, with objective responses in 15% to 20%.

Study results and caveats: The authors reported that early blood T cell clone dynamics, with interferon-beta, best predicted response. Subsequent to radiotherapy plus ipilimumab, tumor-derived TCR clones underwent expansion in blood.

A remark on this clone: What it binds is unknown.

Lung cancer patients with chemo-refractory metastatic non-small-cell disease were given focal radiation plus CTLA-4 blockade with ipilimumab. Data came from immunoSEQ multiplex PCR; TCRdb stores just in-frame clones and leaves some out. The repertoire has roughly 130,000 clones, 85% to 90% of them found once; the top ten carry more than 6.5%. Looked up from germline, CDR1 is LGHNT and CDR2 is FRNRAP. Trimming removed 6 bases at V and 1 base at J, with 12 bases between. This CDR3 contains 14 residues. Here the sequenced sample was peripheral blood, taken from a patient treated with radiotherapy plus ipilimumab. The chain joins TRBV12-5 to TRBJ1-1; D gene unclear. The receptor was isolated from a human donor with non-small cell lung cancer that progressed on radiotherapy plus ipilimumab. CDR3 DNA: TGTGCTAGTGGACCCTCGCCCACGAACACTGAAGCTTTCTTT. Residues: CASGPSPTNTEAFF.